A single sample is the source of the 21 T cell receptor beta chains below, sequenced in a study of cytomegalovirus exposure and HLA in healthy donors. Profiling relied on immunoSEQ multiplex PCR, and the TCRdb table lists in-frame clones only, not all of them. This table has 220,000 or so clones, 65% to 85% appearing once. Input material: PBMCs. The receptor set was obtained from a woman aged 25 to 39 in good health and CMV-seropositive.

The chain combines TRBV11-3 with TRBJ2-7; no reliable D call. CDR1 and CDR2 from the germline V gene are SGHNT and YENEEA. V was clipped by 1 base and J by 4 bases, with 8 bases between them. The CDR3 length is 13 residues. In nucleotides, the CDR3 is TGTGCCAGCAGCTTAGTATCGCTGTACGAGCAGTACTTC. It encodes CASSLVSLYEQYF.

This clone showed up just a few times. The chain combines TRBV7-2 with TRBJ2-7; 7 bases match TRBD1. The CDR3 has 16 amino acids. V trimming: 1 base; J trimming: 0 bases; junction bases outside the gene matches: 6. Germline V gene lookup returns CDR1 SGHTA and CDR2 FQGNSA. DNA of the CDR3: TGTGCCAGCAGCTTAGAGTTAGGGACAGTCTCCTACGAGCAGTACTTC. As protein: CASSLELGTVSYEQYF.

This chain connects TRBV6-4 to TRBJ2-7; D not resolved. The germline CDR1 and CDR2 sequences are MRHNA and SNTAGT. The CDR3 spans 14 residues. The V end lost 6 bases, the J end lost 0 bases, and 12 bases lay between the germline ends. The CDR3 region has the DNA TGTGCCAGCAGCCCTTCGGAATCCTCCTACGAGCAGTACTTC. Amino acids: CASSPSESSYEQYF.

This chain joins TRBV9 and TRBJ1-1, with 8 bases fitting TRBD1. V dropped 0 bases and J dropped 0; count of bases not matched to a gene: 1. Germline assignment: CDR1 SGDLS and CDR2 YYNGEE. This CDR3 contains 15 residues. This CDR3 reads CASSVGTGLNTEAFF. CDR3 nucleotides: TGTGCCAGCAGCGTAGGGACAGGGTTGAACACTGAAGCTTTCTTT.

V gene TRBV5-4 combines with J gene TRBJ2-1; 8 bases line up with TRBD1. CDR1 and CDR2 (germline): SGHNT, YYREEE (reference sequence). This CDR3 is 16 amino acids long. J was trimmed by 1 base and V by 5 bases; bases with no gene match: 8. CDR3 protein: CASSRDRFRSYNEQFF. DNA of the CDR3: TGTGCCAGCAGTCGGGACAGGTTCAGATCCTACAATGAGCAGTTCTTC.

The V call is TRBV28, the J call TRBJ1-5; TRBD1 matches 7 bases. The CDR3 loop spans 15 amino acids. From germline, CDR1 is MDHEN and CDR2 SYDVKM. V was clipped by 6 bases and J by 2 bases; unmatched bases: 7. The CDR3 here is CASRIRGLGNQPQHF. CDR3 nucleotide sequence: TGTGCCAGCAGGATTAGGGGGCTTGGCAATCAGCCCCAGCATTTT.

The chain combines TRBV9 with TRBJ1-2; 8 nucleotides line up with TRBD1. Germline V gene lookup returns CDR1 SGDLS and CDR2 YYNGEE. The CDR3 runs to 15 residues. V was pared by 3 bases and J by 1 base, with 5 bases of the junction left unmatched. In nucleotides, the CDR3 is TGTGCCAGCAGCGCTCGGACAGGGAATAACTATGGCTACACCTTC. It translates to CASSARTGNNYGYTF.

For the CDR3, the DNA is TGTGCCAGCTCACCGACAGGGGGTGAGCAGTTCTTC. Encoded protein: CASSPTGGEQFF. This chain joins TRBV18 and TRBJ2-1, with 9 positions matching TRBD1. This CDR3 is built from 12 residues. V lost 3 bases to trimming and J lost 9 bases; unmatched junction nucleotides: 0. The germline CDR1 and CDR2 sequences are KGHSH and LQKENI.

The chain is built from TRBV15 and TRBJ2-1; TRBD2 matches at 9 bases. V lost 5 bases to trimming and J lost 4 bases; unmatched junction nucleotides: 12. From germline, CDR1 is LNHNV and CDR2 YYDKDF (reference sequence). The CDR3 totals 17 residues. For the CDR3, the DNA is TGTGCCACCAGCCACCGACTTGCTAGCGGGATTTACAATGAGCAGTTCTTC. Amino acids: CATSHRLASGIYNEQFF.

The rearrangement joins TRBV30 to TRBJ2-7; maybe TRBD1 (5 bases). CDR3 length: 15 amino acids. V was trimmed by 5 bases and J by 0 bases, leaving 17 bases between them. Germline V lookup: CDR1 GTSNPN, CDR2 SVGIG (reference sequence). CDR3 DNA: TGTGCCTGGGGAAACGGACACCCATCCTCCTACGAGCAGTACTTC. Amino acids: CAWGNGHPSSYEQYF.

The chain recombines TRBV27 with TRBJ2-1, with D perhaps assigned TRBD1 or TRBD2 (7 bases each). The V gene's germline CDR1 is MNHEY and CDR2 SMNVEV (reference sequence). This CDR3 has 15 residues. The V end was cut by 6 bases, the J end by 1 base, with 13 bases between. The CDR3 DNA is TGTGCCAGCAGCCCAGGGGGGGCTTCCTACAATGAGCAGTTCTTC. It encodes CASSPGGASYNEQFF.

The chain links TRBV28 to TRBJ2-7, with TRBD1 identical over 8 bases. V lost 7 bases and J lost 2; bases outside the gene matches: 13. The CDR3 extends over 16 amino acids. Germline lookup yields CDR1 MDHEN and CDR2 SYDVKM. The CDR3 DNA reads TGTGCCAGCATACCGGGACAGGCAATGGGAACCTACGAGCAGTACTTC. It translates to CASIPGQAMGTYEQYF.

The genes are TRBV28 and TRBJ2-7; 7 nucleotides agree with TRBD1. This CDR3 is 17 amino acids long. Unmatched junction bases numbered 14, after V lost 6 bases and J lost 0 bases. CDR1 is MDHEN, CDR2 SYDVKM, per germline. The DNA of the CDR3 is TGTGCCAGCAGCACTCCTAGGGGGCTATCCAACTCCTACGAGCAGTACTTC. It codes for CASSTPRGLSNSYEQYF.

The genes are TRBV16 and TRBJ1-2; TRBD1 is a possible D gene (6 bases). This CDR3 has 13 residues. Trimming left V 0 bases short and J 6 bases short, with 8 bases between. Germline CDR1 and CDR2: KGHSY and FQNENV. CDR3 coding DNA: TGTGCCAGCAGCCAATCTACAGGGAATGGCTACACCTTC. Translation: CASSQSTGNGYTF.

The chain links TRBV27 to TRBJ1-4, with D tentatively TRBD1 (5 bases). The germline V and J ends were trimmed by 4 bases and 15 bases, with 15 bases remaining between them. CDR1 MNHEY and CDR2 SMNVEV come from the germline V gene (reference sequence). The CDR3 has 12 amino acids. The CDR3 loop reads CASSSTRGVVFF. DNA of the CDR3: TGTGCCAGCAGTTCAACTAGGGGCGTGGTGTTTTTT.

J is TRBJ2-7 and V is TRBV7-9; 9 bases line up with TRBD1. V was clipped by 3 bases and J by 3 bases; unmatched bases: 3. The CDR3 loop spans 14 amino acids. From germline, CDR1 is SEHNR and CDR2 FQNEAQ (reference sequence). The CDR3 spells CASSFGQGFYEQYF. The CDR3 region has the DNA TGTGCCAGCAGCTTTGGACAGGGGTTCTACGAGCAGTACTTC.

The chain carries TRBV27 and TRBJ1-2, with 9 bases fitting TRBD1. Germline V gene sequence: CDR1 MNHEY, CDR2 SMNVEV (reference sequence). V was clipped by 8 bases and J by 4 bases; unmatched bases: 14. This CDR3 has 16 amino acids. The chain's CDR3 is CASGRSRQGVGYGYTF. CDR3 nucleotide sequence: TGTGCCAGCGGACGATCCAGACAGGGGGTGGGCTATGGCTACACCTTC.

The chain joins TRBV13 to TRBJ2-7, with D perhaps matching TRBD2 (6 bases). From germline, CDR1 is PRHDT and CDR2 FYEKMQ (reference sequence). This CDR3 has 14 amino acids. Trimming shortened V by 5 bases and J by 2 bases, and 13 bases separated the two germline ends. The CDR3 protein is CASSVGTPAYEQYF. The CDR3 nucleotides are TGTGCCAGCAGCGTCGGGACTCCCGCCTACGAGCAGTACTTC.

V and J are TRBV9 and TRBJ2-7, with D possibly matching TRBD1 (6 bases). V dropped 4 bases and J dropped 5 bases, with 19 bases sitting between them. The CDR3 sequence is 15 residues long. The germline V gene has CDR1 SGDLS and CDR2 YYNGEE. The CDR3 nucleotides read TGTGCCAGCAGCTCCGAATATTATGGGACACACGAGCAGTACTTC. Its protein product is CASSSEYYGTHEQYF.

The chain couples TRBV7-2 to TRBJ2-7; 8 bases fit TRBD2. This CDR3 comprises 14 residues. Germline loops: CDR1 SGHTA, CDR2 FQGNSA. V dropped 4 bases and J dropped 3; count of bases not matched to a gene: 5. This CDR3 is CASSYTSGGYEQYF. The CDR3 DNA is TGTGCCAGCAGCTATACTAGCGGAGGCTACGAGCAGTACTTC.

This sequence joins TRBV7-9 and TRBJ1-1, with TRBD1 as a possible D gene (5 bases). The CDR3 is 13 residues long. Germline V gene data show CDR1 as SEHNR and CDR2 as FQNEAQ (reference sequence). V gave up 7 bases and J gave up 1 base, with 10 bases separating them. The CDR3 bases are TGTGCCAGCAAACGACAGACGAACACTGAAGCTTTCTTT. Encoded protein: CASKRQTNTEAFF.